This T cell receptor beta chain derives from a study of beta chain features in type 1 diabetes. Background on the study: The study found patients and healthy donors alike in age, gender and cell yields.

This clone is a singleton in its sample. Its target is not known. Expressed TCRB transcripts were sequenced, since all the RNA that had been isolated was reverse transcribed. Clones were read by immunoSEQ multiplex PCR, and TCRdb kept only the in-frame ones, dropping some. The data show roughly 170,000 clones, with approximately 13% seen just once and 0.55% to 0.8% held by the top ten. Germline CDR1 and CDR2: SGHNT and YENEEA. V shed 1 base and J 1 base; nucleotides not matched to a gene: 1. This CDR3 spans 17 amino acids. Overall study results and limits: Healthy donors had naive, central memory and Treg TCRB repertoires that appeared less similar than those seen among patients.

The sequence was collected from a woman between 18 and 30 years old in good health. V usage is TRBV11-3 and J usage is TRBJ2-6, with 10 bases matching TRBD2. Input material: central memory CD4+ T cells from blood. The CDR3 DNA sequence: TGTGCCAGCAGCTTAGGTAGCGGGAGGTCTGGGGCCAACGTCCTGACTTTC. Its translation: CASSLGSGRSGANVLTF.